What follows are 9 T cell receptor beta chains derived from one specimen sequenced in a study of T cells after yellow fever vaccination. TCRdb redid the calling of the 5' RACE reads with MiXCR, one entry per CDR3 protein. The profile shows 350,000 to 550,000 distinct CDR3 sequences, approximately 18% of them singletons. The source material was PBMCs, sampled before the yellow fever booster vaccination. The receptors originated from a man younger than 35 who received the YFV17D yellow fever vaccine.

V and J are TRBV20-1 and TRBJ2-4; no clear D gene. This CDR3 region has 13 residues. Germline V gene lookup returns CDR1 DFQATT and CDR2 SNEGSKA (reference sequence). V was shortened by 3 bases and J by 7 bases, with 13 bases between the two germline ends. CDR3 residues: CSASDLGRNIQYF. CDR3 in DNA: TGCAGTGCTAGTGACCTCGGAAGGAACATTCAGTACTTC.

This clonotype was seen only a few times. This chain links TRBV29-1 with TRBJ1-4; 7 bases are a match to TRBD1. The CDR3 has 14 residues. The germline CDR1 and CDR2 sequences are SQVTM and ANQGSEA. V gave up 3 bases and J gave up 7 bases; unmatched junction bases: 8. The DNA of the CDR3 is TGCAGCGTTGAGACCGGGACAGTTGGTGAAAAACTGTTTTTT. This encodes CSVETGTVGEKLFF.

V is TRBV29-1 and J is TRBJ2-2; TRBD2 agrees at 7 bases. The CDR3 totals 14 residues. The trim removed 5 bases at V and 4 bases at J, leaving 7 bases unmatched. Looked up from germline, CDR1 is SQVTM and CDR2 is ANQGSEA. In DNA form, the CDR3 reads TGCAGCGTTCCCTCTGGCGGGGGCACCGGGGAGCTGTTTTTT. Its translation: CSVPSGGGTGELFF.

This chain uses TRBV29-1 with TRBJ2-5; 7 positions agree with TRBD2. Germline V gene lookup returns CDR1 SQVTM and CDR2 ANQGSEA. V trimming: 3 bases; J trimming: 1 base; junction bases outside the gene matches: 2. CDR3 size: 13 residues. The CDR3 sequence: CSVERGTQETQYF. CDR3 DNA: TGCAGCGTTGAGCGGGGGACCCAAGAGACCCAGTACTTC.

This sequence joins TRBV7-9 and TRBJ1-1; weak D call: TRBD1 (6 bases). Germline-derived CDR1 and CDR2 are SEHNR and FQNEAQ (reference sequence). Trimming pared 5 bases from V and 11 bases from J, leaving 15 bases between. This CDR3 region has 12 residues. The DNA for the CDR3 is TGTGCCAGCAGCAAGGGGGTCGCGTTGGCTTTCTTT. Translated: CASSKGVALAFF.

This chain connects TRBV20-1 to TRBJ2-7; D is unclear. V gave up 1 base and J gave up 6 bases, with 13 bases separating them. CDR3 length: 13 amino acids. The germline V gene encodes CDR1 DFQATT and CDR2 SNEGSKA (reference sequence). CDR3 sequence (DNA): TGCAGTGCTAGAGGACCCCTGCCAGGCGAGCAGTACTTC. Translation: CSARGPLPGEQYF.

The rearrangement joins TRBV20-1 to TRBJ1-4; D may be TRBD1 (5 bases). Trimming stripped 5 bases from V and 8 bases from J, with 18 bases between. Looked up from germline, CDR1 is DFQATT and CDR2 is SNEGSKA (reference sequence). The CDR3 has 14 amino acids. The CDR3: CSAPPPGRGEKLFF. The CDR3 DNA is TGCAGTGCTCCCCCCCCGGGGAGGGGAGAAAAACTGTTTTTT.

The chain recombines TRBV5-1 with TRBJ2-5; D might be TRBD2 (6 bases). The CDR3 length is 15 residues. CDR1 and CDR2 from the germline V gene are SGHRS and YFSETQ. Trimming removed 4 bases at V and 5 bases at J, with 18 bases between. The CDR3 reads CASSPRGGMVETQYF. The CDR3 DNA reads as TGCGCCAGCAGCCCGCGTGGGGGGATGGTTGAGACCCAGTACTTC.

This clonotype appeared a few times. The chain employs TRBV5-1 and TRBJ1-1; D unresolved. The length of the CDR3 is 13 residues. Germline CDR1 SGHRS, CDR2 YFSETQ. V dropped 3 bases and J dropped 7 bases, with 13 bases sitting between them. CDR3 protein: CASSSPGSIEAFF. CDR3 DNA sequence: TGCGCCAGCAGCTCTCCGGGGAGCATTGAAGCTTTCTTT.